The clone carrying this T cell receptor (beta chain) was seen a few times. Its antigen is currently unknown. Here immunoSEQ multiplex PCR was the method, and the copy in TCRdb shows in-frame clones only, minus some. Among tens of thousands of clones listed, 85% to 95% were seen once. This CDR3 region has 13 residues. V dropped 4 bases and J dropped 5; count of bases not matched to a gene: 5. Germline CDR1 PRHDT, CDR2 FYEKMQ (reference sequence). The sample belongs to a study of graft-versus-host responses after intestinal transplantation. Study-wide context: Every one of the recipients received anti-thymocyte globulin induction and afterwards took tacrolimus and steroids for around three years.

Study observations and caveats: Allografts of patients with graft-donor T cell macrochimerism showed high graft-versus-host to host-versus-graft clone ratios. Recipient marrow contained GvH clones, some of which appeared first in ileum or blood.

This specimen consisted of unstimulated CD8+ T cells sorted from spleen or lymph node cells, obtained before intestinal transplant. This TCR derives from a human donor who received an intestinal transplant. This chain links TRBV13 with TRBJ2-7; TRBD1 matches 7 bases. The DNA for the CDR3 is TGTGCCAGCAGCTATCGACAGGGCCACGAGCAGTACTTC. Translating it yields CASSYRQGHEQYF.